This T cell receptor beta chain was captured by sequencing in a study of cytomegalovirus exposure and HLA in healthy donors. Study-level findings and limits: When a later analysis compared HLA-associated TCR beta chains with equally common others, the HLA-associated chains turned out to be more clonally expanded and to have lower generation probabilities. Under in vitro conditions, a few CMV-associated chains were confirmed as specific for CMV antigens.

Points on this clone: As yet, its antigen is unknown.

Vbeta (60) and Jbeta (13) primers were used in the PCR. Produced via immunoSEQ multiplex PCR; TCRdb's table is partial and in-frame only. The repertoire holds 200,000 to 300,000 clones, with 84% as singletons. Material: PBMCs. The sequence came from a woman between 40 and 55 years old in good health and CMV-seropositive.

The CDR3 bases are TGTGCCAGCCTAGCGGGGCAAGAGACCCAGTACTTC. It yields the protein CASLAGQETQYF. The gene calls are TRBV28 and TRBJ2-5, with TRBD2 matching over 9 bases. Germline CDR1 reads MDHEN; CDR2 reads SYDVKM. The CDR3 consists of 12 residues. Unmatched junction bases numbered 0, after V lost 8 bases and J lost 2 bases.